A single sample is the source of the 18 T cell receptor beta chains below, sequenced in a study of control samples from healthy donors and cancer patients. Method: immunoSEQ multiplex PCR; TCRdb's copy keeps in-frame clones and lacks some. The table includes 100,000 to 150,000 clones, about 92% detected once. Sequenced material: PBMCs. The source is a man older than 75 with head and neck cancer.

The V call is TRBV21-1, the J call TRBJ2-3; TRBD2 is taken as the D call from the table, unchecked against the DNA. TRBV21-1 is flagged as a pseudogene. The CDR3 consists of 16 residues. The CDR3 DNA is TGTGCCAGCAGCAAAGATTACGGGGTGAGCACAGATACGCAGTATTTT. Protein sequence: CASSKDYGVSTDTQYF.

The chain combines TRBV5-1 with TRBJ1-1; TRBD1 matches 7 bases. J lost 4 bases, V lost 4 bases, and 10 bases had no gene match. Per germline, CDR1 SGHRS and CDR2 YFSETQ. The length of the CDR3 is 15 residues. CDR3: CASSRTGVRGTEAFF. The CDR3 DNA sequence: TGCGCCAGCAGCCGAACAGGGGTCCGGGGCACTGAAGCTTTCTTT. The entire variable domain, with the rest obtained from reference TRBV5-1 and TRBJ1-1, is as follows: KAGVTQTPRYLIKTRGQQVTLSCSPISGHRSVSWYQQTPGQGLQFLFEYFSETQRNKGNFPGRFSGRQFSNSRSEMNVSTLELGDSALYLCASSRTGVRGTEAFFGQGTRLTVV.

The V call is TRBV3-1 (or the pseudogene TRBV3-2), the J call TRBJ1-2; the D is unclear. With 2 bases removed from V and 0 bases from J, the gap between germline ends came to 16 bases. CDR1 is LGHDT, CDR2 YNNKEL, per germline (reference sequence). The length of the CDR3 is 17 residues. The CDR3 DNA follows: TGTGCCAGCAGCCAACAGGTCAGACCCACAGCTAACTATGGCTACACCTTC. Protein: CASSQQVRPTANYGYTF.

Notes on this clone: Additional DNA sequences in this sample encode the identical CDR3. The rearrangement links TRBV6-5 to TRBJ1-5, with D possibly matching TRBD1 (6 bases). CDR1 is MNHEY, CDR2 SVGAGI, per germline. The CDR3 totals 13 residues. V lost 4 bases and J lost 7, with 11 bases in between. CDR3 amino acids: CASSSGGGQPQHF. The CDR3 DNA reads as TGTGCCAGCAGTTCTGGGGGCGGGCAGCCCCAGCATTTT.

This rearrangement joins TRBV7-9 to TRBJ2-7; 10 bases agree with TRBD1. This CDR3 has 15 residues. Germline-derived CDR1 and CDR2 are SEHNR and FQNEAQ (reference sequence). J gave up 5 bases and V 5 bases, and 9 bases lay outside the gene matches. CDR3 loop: CASSHPGQGIHEQYF. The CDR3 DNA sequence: TGTGCCAGCAGCCATCCGGGACAGGGGATCCACGAGCAGTACTTC.

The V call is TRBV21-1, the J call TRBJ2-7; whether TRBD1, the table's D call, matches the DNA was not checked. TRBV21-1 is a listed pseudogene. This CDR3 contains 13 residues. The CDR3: CASSKGRFYEQYF. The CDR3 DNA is TGTGCCAGCAGCAAGGGCAGGTTTTACGAGCAGTACTTC.

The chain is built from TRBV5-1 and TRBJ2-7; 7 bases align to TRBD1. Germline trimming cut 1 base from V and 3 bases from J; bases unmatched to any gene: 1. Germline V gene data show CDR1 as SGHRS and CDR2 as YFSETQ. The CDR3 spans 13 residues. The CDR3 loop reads CASSLYRGYEQYF. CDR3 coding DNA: TGCGCCAGCAGCTTGTACAGGGGCTACGAGCAGTACTTC.

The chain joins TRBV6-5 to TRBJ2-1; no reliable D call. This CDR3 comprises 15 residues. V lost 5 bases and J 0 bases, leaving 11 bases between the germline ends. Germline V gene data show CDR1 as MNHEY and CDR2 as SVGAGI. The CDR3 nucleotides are TGTGCCAGCAGTCCCGAAGCAAGCTCCTACAATGAGCAGTTCTTC. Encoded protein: CASSPEASSYNEQFF.

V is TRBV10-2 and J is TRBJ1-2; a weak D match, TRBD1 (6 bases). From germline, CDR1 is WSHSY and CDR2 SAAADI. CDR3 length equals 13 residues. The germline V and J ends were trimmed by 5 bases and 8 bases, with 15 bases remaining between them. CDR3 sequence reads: CASSQRTDLGYTF. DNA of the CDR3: TGCGCCAGCAGTCAACGGACAGACCTAGGCTACACCTTC.

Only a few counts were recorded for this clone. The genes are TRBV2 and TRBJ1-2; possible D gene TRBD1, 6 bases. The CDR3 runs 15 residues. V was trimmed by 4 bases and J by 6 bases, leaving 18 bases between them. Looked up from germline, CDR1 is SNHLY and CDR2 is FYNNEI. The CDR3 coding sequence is TGTGCCAGCAGTGCTTCAGGGGCTCTCTTCGATGGCTACACCTTC. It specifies CASSASGALFDGYTF.

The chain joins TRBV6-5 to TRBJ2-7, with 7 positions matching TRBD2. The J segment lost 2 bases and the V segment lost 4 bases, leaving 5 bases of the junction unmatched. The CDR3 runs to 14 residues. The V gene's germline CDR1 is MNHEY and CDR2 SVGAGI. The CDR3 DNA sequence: TGTGCCAGCAGTTTTCAGCTAGCGGCCTACGAGCAGTACTTC. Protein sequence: CASSFQLAAYEQYF.

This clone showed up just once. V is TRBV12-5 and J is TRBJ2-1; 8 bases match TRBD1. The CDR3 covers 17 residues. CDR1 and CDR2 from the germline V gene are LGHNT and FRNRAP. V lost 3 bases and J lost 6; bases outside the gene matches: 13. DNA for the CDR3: TGTGCTAGTGGTTTTTTGGGGGTTACAGGGGGAGTCAATGAGCAGTTCTTC. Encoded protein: CASGFLGVTGGVNEQFF.

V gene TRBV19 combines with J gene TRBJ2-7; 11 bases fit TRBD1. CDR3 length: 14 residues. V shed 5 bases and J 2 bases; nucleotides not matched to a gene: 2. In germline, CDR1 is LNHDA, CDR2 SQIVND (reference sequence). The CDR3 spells CASSPGQGAYEQYF. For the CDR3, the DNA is TGTGCCAGTAGTCCGGGACAGGGGGCCTACGAGCAGTACTTC.

CDR3 loop: CASSRNSGNTIYF. CDR3 sequence (DNA): TGTGCCAGCTCACGCAACTCTGGAAACACCATATATTTT. The chain combines TRBV18 with TRBJ1-3; D remains ambiguous. The CDR3 extends over 13 amino acids. V lost 4 bases and J 0 bases, leaving 4 bases between the germline ends. The germline CDR1 and CDR2 sequences are KGHSH and LQKENI.

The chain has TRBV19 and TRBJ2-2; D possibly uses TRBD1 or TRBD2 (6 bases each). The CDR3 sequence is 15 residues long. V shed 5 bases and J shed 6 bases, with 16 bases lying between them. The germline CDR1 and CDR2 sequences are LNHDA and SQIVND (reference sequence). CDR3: CASSGGQRLPGELFF. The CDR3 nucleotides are TGTGCCAGTAGTGGGGGGCAGCGACTTCCCGGGGAGCTGTTTTTT. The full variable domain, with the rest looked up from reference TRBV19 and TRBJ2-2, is DGGITQSPKYLFRKEGQNVTLSCEQNLNHDAMYWYRQDPGQGLRLIYYSQIVNDFQKGDIAEGYSVSREKKESFPLTVTSAQKNPTAFYLCASSGGQRLPGELFFGEGSRLTVL.

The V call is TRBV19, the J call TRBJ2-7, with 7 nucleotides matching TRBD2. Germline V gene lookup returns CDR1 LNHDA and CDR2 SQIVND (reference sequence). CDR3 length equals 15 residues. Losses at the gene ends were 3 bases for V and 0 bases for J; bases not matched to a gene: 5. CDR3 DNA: TGTGCCAGTAGTATCCTAGCGGAGAGCTCCTACGAGCAGTACTTC. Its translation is CASSILAESSYEQYF.

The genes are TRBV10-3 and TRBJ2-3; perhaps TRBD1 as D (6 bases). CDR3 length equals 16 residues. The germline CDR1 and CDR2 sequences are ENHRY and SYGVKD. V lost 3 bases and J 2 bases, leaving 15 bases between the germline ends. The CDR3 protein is CAISEKGVQLTDTQYF. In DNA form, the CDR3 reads TGTGCCATCAGTGAAAAGGGGGTGCAGCTCACAGATACGCAGTATTTT.

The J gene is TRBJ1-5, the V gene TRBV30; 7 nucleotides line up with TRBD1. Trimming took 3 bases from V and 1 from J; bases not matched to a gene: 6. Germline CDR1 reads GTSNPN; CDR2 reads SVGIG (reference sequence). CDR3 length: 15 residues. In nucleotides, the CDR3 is TGTGCCTGGAGCCAACCGACAGGGAGCAATCAGCCCCAGCATTTT. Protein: CAWSQPTGSNQPQHF.